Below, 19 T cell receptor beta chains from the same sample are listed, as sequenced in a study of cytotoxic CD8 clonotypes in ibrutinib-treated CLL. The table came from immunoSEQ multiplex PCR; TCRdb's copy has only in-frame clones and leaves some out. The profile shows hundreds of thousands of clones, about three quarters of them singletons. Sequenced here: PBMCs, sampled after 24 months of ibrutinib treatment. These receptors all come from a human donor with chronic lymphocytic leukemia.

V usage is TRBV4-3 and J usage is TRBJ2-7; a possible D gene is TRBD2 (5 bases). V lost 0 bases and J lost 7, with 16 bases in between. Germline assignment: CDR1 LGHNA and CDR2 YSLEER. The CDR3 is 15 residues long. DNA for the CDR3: TGCGCCAGCAGCCAAGAGGCGACTACCGTGCGGGAGCAGTACTTC. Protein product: CASSQEATTVREQYF.

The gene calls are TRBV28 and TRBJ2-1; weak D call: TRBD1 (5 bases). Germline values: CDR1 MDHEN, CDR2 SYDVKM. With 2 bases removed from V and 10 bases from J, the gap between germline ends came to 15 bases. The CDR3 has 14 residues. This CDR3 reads CASSLIYRQGEQFF. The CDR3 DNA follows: TGTGCCAGCAGTTTAATATACAGGCAAGGAGAGCAGTTCTTC.

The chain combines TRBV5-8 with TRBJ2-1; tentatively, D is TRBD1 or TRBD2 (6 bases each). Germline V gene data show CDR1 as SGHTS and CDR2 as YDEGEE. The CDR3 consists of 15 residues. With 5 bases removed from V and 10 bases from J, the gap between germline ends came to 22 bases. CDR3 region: CASSPRGVGRIEQFF. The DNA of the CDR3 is TGTGCCAGCAGTCCTAGGGGGGTCGGGCGCATCGAGCAGTTCTTC.

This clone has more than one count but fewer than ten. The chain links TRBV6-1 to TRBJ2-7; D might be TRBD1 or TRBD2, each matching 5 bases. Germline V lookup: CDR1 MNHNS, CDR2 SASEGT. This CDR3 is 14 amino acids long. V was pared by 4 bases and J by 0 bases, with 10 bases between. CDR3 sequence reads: CASSGWGSSYEQYF. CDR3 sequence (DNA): TGTGCCAGCAGTGGGTGGGGGAGCTCCTACGAGCAGTACTTC.

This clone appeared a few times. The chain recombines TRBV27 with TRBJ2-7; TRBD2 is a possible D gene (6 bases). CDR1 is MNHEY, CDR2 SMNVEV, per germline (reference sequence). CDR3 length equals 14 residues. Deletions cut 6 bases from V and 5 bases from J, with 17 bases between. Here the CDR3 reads CASRQHGRTDEQYF. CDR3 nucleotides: TGTGCCAGCAGACAACACGGGAGAACGGACGAGCAGTACTTC.

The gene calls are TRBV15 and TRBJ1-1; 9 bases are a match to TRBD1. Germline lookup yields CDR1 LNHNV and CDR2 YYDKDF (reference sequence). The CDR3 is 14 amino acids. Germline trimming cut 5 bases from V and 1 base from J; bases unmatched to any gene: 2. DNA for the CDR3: TGTGCCACCAGCCCGGACAGGGGGAACACTGAAGCTTTCTTT. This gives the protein CATSPDRGNTEAFF.

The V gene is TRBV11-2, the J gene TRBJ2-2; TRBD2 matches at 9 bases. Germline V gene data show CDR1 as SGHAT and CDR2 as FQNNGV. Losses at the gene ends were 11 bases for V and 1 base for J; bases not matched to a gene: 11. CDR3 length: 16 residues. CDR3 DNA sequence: TGTGCCCAGGCGGCTAGCGGGACTCTGAACACCGGGGAGCTGTTTTTT. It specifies CAQAASGTLNTGELFF.

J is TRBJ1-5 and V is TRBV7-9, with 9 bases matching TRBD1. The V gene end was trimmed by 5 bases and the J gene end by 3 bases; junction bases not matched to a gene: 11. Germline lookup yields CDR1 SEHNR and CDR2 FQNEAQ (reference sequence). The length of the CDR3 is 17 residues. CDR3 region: CASSLDWGTGPNQPQHF. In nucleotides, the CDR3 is TGTGCCAGCAGCCTAGACTGGGGGACAGGGCCCAATCAGCCCCAGCATTTT.

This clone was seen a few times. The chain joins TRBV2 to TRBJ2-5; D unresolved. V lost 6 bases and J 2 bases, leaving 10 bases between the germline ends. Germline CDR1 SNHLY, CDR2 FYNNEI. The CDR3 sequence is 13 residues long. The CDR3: CASRRAFQETQYF. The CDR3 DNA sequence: TGTGCCAGCAGGCGCGCGTTTCAAGAGACCCAGTACTTC.

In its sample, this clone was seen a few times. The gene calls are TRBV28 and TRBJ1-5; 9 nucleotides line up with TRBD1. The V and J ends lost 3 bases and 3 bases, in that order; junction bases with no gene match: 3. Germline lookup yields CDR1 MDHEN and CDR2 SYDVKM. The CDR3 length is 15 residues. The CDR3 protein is CASSLTGGFNQPQHF. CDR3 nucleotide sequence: TGTGCCAGCAGTTTGACAGGGGGATTCAATCAGCCCCAGCATTTT.

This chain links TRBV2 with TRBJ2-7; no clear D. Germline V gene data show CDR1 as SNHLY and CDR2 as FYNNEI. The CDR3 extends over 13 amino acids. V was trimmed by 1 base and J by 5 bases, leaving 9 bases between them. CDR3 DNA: TGTGCCAGCAGTGAAGGAGTCGTGGACGAGCAGTACTTC. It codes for CASSEGVVDEQYF. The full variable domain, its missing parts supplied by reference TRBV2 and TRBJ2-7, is EPEVTQTPSHQVTQMGQEVILRCVPISNHLYFYWYRQILGQKVEFLVSFYNNEISEKSEIFDDQFSVERPDGSNFTLKIRSTKLEDSAMYFCASSEGVVDEQYFGPGTRLTVT.

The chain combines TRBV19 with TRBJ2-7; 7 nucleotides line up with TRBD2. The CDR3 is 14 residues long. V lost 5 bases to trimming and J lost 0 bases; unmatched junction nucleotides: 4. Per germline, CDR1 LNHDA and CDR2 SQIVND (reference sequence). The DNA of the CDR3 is TGTGCCAGTAGTTTTGGGGACTACTCCTACGAGCAGTACTTC. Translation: CASSFGDYSYEQYF.

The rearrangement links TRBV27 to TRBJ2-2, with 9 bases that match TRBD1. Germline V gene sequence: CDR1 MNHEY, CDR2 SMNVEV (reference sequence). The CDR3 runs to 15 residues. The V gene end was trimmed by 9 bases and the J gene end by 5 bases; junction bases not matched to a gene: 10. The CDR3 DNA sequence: TGTGCCAGTACCGACAGGGGGTTAAGGACCGGGGAGCTGTTTTTT. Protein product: CASTDRGLRTGELFF.

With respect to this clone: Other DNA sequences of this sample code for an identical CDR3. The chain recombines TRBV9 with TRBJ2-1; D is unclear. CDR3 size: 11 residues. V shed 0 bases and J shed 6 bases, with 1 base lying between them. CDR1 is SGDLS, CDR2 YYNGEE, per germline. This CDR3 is CASSVANEQFF. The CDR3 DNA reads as TGTGCCAGCAGCGTAGCCAATGAGCAGTTCTTC.

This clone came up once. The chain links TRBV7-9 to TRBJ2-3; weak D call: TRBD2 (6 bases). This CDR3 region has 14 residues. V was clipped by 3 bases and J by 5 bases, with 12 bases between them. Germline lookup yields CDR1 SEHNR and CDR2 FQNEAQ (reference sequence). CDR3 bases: TGTGCCAGCAGCTTGGCGGGAACGGGAGATACGCAGTATTTT. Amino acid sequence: CASSLAGTGDTQYF.

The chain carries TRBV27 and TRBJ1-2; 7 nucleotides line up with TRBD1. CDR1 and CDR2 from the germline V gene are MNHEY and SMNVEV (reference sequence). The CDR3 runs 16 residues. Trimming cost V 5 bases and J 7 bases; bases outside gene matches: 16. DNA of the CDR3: TGTGCCAGCAGTCGCGCAGGGGGTCTAACTCTCGGTGGCTACACCTTC. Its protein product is CASSRAGGLTLGGYTF.

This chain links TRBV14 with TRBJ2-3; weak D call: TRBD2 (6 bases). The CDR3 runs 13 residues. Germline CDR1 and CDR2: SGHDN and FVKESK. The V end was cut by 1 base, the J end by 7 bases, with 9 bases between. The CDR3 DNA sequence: TGTGCCAGCAGCCAAGGACTAGGGAATACGCAGTATTTT. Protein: CASSQGLGNTQYF.

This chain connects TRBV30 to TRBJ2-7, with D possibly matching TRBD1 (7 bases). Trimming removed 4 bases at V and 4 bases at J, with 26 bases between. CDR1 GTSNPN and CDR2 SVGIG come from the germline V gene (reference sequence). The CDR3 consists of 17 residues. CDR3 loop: CAWKPPPGRTGAYEQYF. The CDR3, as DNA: TGTGCCTGGAAACCACCGCCCGGGAGAACAGGGGCTTACGAGCAGTACTTC. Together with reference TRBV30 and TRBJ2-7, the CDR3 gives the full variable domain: SQTIHQWPATLVQPVGSPLSLECTVEGTSNPNLYWYRQAAGRGLQLLFYSVGIGQISSEVPQNLSASRPQDRQFILSSKKLLLSDSGFYLCAWKPPPGRTGAYEQYFGPGTRLTVT.

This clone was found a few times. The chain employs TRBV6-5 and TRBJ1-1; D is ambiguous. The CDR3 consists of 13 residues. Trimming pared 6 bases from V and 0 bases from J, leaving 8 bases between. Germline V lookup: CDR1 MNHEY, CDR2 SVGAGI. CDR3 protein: CASSHYLNTEAFF. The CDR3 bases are TGTGCCAGCAGCCACTATCTGAACACTGAAGCTTTCTTT.